This entry is about one T cell receptor (beta chain). The read is 3 residues too short to cover the CDR3 end, so that end is filled in from the germline J gene. This entry belongs to a study of Tregs in tolerant kidney transplant recipients. Study at large: The nonmyeloablative bone marrow transplants came from related graft donors, with transient mixed chimerism.

Germline CDR1 and CDR2: SGHTA and FQGNSA. Trimming pared 1 base from V and 4 bases from J, leaving 5 bases between. This CDR3 spans 13 amino acids. Sequencing was performed with immunoSEQ multiplex PCR; in TCRdb, only in-frame clones are kept and a portion is missing. The sample's table shows 48,000 or so clones. The clonotype originates from a human donor who received a combined kidney and bone marrow transplant. The input for sequencing was CD4+ T cells from blood, taken before the transplant. This chain connects TRBV7-2 to TRBJ1-5; no definite D call. CDR3 bases read: TGTGCCAGCAGCTTAGGAGCGAATCAGCCC. Its translation is CASSLGANQP. The entire CDR3 sequence reads CASSLGANQPQHF.